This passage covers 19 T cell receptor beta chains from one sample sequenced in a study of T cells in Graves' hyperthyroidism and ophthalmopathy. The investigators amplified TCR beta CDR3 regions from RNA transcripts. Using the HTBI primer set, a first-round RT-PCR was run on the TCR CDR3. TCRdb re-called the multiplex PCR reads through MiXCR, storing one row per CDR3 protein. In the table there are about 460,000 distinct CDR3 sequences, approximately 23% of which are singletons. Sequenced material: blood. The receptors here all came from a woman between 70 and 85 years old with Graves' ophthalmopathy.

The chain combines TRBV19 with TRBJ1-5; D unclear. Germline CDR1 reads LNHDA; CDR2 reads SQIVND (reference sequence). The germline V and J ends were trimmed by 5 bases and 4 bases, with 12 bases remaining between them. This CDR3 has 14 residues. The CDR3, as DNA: TGTGCCAGTAGTGAACTGAGGCGGAATCAGCCCCAGCATTTT. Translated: CASSELRRNQPQHF.

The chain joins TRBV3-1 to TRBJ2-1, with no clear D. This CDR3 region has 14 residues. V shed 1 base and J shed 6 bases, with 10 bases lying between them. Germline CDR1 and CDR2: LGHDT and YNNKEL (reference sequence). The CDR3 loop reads CASSQGTRSNEQFF. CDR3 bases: TGTGCCAGCAGCCAAGGTACGAGGAGCAATGAGCAGTTCTTC.

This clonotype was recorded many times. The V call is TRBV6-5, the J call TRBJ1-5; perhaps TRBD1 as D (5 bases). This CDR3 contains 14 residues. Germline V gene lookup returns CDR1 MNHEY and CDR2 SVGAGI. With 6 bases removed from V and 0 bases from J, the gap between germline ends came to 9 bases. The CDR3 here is CASRRDGSNQPQHF. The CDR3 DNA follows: TGTGCCAGCAGGCGGGACGGTAGCAATCAGCCCCAGCATTTT.

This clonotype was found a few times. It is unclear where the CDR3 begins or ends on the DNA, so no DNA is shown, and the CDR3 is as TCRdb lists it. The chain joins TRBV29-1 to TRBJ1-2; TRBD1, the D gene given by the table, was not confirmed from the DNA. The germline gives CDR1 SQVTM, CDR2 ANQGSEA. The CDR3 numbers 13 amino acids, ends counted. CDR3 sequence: CSTSVGQNYGYTF.

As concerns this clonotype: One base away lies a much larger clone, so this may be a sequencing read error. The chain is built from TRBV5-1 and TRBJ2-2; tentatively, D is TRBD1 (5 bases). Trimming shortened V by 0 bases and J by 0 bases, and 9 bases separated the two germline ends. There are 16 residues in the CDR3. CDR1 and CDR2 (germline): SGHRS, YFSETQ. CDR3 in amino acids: CASSLDGASNTGELFF. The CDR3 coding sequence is TGCGCCAGCAGCTTGGATGGGGCCTCGAACACCGGGGAGCTGTTTTTT.

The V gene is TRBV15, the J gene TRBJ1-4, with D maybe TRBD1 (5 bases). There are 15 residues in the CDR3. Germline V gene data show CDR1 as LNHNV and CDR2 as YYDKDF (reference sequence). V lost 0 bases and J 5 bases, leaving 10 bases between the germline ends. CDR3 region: CATSRDRAGNEKLFF. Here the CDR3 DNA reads TGTGCCACCAGCAGAGACAGGGCAGGAAATGAAAAACTGTTTTTT.

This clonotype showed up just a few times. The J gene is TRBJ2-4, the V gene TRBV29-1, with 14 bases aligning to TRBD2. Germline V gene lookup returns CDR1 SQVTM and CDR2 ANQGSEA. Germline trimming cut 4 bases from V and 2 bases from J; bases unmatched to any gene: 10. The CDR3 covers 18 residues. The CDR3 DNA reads TGCAGCGTTGCAGTAGGACTAGCGGGAGGACCGACCAAAAACATTCAGTACTTC. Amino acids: CSVAVGLAGGPTKNIQYF.

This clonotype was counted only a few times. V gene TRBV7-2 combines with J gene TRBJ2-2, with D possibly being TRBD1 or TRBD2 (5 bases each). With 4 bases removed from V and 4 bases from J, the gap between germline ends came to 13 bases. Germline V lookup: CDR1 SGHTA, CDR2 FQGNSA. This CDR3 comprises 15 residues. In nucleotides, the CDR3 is TGTGCCAGCAGCTATACCGGGACCACCACCGGGGAGCTGTTTTTT. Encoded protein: CASSYTGTTTGELFF. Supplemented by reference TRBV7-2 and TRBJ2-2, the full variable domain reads GAGVSQSPSNKVTEKGKDVELRCDPISGHTALYWYRQSLGQGLEFLIYFQGNSAPDKSGLPSDRFSAERTGGSVSTLTIQRTQQEDSAVYLCASSYTGTTTGELFFGEGSRLTVL.

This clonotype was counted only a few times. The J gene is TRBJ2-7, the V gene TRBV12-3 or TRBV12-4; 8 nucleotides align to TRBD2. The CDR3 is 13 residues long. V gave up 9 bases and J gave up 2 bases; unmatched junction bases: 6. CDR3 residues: CASTGGDPYEQYF. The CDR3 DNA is TGTGCCAGTACCGGGGGGGACCCCTACGAGCAGTACTTC.

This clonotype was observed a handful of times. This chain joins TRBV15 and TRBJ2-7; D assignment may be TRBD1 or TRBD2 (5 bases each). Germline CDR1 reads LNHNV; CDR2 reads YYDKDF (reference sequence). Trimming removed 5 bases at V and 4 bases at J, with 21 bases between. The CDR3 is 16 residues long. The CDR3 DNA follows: TGTGCCACCAGCTTGTTTTCTTCCACCGGGGCATACGAGCAGTACTTC. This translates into CATSLFSSTGAYEQYF.

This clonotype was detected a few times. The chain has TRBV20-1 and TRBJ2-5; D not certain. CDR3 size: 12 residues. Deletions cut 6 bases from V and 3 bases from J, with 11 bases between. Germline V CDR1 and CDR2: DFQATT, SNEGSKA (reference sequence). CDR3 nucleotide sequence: TGCAGTGCCGGGCAGGCGGAAGAGACCCAGTACTTC. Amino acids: CSAGQAEETQYF.

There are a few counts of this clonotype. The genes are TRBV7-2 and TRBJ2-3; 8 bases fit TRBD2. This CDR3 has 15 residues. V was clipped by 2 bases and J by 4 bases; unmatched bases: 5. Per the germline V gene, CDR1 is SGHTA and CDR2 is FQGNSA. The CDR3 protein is CASSLPVGGADTQYF. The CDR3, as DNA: TGTGCCAGCAGCTTACCGGTCGGGGGGGCAGATACGCAGTATTTT.

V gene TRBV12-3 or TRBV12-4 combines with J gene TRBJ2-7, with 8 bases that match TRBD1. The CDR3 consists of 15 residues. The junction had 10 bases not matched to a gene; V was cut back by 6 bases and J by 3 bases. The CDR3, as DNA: TGTGCCAGCAGCCGCGGGACAGGATTTTACTACGAGCAGTACTTC. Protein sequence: CASSRGTGFYYEQYF.

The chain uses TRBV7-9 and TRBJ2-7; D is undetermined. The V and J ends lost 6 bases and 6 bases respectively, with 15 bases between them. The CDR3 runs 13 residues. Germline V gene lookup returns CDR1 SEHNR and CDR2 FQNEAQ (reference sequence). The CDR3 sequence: CASSRIEISEQYF. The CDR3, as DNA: TGTGCCAGCAGTCGCATTGAGATTTCCGAGCAGTACTTC. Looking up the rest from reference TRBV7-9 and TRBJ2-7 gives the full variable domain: DTGVSQNPRHKITKRGQNVTFRCDPISEHNRLYWYRQTLGQGPEFLTYFQNEAQLEKSRLLSDRFSAERPKGSFSTLEIQRTEQGDSAMYLCASSRIEISEQYFGPGTRLTVT.

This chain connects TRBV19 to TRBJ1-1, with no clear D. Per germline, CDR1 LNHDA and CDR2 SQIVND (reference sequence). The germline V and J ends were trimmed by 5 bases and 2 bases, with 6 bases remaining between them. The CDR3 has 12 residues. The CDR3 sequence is CASSFHNTEAFF. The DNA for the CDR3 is TGTGCCAGTAGTTTCCACAACACTGAAGCTTTCTTT.

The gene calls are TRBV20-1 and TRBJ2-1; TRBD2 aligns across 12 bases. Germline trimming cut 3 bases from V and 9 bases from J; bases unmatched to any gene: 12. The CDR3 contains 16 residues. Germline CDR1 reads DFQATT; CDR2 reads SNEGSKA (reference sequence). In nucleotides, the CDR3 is TGCAGTGCTAGTGCTGGTCTAGCGGGAGGGATCGGTGAGCAGTTCTTC. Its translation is CSASAGLAGGIGEQFF.

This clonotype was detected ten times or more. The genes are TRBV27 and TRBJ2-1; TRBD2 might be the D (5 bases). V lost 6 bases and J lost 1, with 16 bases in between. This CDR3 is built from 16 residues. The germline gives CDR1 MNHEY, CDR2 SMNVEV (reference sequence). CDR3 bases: TGTGCCAGCAGACTATGGACCTCGGGGTCCTACAATGAGCAGTTCTTC. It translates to CASRLWTSGSYNEQFF.

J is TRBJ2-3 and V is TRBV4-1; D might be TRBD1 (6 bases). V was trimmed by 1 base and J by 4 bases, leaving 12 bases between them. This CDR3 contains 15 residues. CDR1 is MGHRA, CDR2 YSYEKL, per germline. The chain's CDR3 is CASSQGTEKADTQYF. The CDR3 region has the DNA TGCGCCAGCAGCCAAGGGACAGAAAAGGCAGATACGCAGTATTTT.

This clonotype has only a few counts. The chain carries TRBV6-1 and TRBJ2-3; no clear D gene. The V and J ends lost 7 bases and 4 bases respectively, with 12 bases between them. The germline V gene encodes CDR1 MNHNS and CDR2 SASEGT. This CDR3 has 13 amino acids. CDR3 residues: CASKDAWADTQYF. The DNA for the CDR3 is TGTGCCAGCAAAGACGCGTGGGCAGATACGCAGTATTTT.